This paragraph covers one TCR beta chain sequence. This clonotype was counted a few times. This clone's antigen is unknown. No base-level quality is on record; no much larger clone is a single base apart. These data come from a study of T cells in Graves' hyperthyroidism and ophthalmopathy (dated by TCRdb to about 2019). The study in broad terms: Peripheral blood samples were taken at the time of initial diagnosis, prior to any treatment. The 100 discovery patients were randomly split 7:3 into training and test sets. The paper describes TCR Vbeta CDR3 sequencing of 130 to 150 peripheral blood samples, made up of around 41 ophthalmopathy patients, approximately 73 hyperthyroidism patients and about 17 progressor patients. In addition, the study compared T-cell repertoires in thyroid tissue and in blood from roughly six Graves' hyperthyroidism patients. After blood sampling, hyperthyroidism patients were treated with methimazole at a starting dose of 30 mg daily, and ophthalmopathy patients were treated with high-dose intravenous methylprednisolone. TCR V-J signatures able to tell the groups apart were searched for in a discovery cohort of approximately 95 patients, of whom 43 had Graves' ophthalmopathy and 55 to 60 had stable Graves' hyperthyroidism. An independent validation cohort of around 19 hyperthyroidism patients and approximately 15 patients who later progressed to ophthalmopathy tested prospective prediction of ophthalmopathy. Overall study outcomes, separate from this receptor: Most expanded thyroid clonotypes (frequency above 0.001) were also detected in blood, suggesting blood repertoires may reflect thyroid immune responses. Sample size was not statistically predetermined, and blinding of investigators to group allocation was not performed. A model built on a 13 V-J signature distinguished ophthalmopathy from stable hyperthyroidism, reaching approximately 89% sensitivity and approximately 81% specificity in cross-validation and 80%/75% in testing. In validation, the model predicted progression to ophthalmopathy a median of roughly six months before onset, with roughly 70% sensitivity and roughly 72% specificity.

CDR1 and CDR2 (LNHDA, SQIVND) derive from the germline V gene (reference sequence). V trim: 3 bases; J trim: 8 bases; unmatched bases: 7. Reading from cysteine to phenylalanine, the CDR3 counts 15 amino acids. Solely the CDR3 DNA is kept, with 45 bases framed from the first base. The TCR beta CDR3 regions were amplified from the RNA transcripts. A first-round RT-PCR of the TCR CDR3 used the HTBI primer set with the Qiagen OneStep RT-PCR kit. Libraries were constructed in a second round of multiplex PCR, after which size selection and purification were carried out. Paired-end sequencing of the libraries was performed with 100 bp reads on an Illumina HiSeq2000. Turning to the authors' computational methods: SOAPnuke was used to process the raw data, with reads discarded if the reads contained adapters or uncalled bases, had a mean Phred below 15, or lacked an exact constant-primer or identifier match. COPE v1.2.5 was used to merge high-quality paired reads, and clonotypes were defined as unique nucleotide sequences. MiTCR v1.1 was used to align the clonotypes against IMGT TRBV, TRBD and TRBJ reference segments. The analysis included only V-J combinations with a frequency above 0.0001, which together covered 98% to 99.2% of the repertoires. The TCS score was defined as F50 (clonal expansion) divided by E x V (chaos), with BLOSUM62-based TCRdist calculated between CDR3 peptides within each V-J. Welch's t-statistics and random forest reduced roughly 540 V-J features to fewer than 15, which were used in a naive Bayes classifier (R e1071). Starting from the raw public reads, TCRdb applied fastp trimming at Q25, assembled clones with MiXCR and retained in-frame beta chains. CDR3 protein sequences are deduplicated, and each keeps its most common genes and DNA. These V and J calls rely on TCRdb rather than the paper's analysis. The sample data list around 600,000 distinct CDR3 sequences, and approximately 14% of these were observed just once. The ten largest account for less than 9.5% of the sample.

Stable Graves' hyperthyroidism was defined as no progression to ophthalmopathy during 18 months of follow-up. Hyperthyroidism patients were newly diagnosed, had a disease duration of under 2 months, and were aged 18 to 65 years. Any patient with an uncontrolled infection, another autoimmune disease, pregnancy or lactation was excluded. Diagnoses relied on clinical symptoms, serum thyroxine and TRAb, thyroid ultrasound and orbital computed tomography. PBMCs were separated from roughly 10 ml of fresh peripheral blood using Ficoll-Paque density gradient centrifugation. Total RNA was extracted using Trizol reagent, and RNA quality was assessed on an Agilent 2100 Bioanalyzer.

The V and J genes are TRBV19 and TRBJ1-5; 10 of the junction bases match TRBD1. The origin of this receptor is a woman in her thirties with Graves' hyperthyroidism. The sequenced sample was blood. In nucleotide form, the sequence is TGTGCCAGTAGTATTGGGACAGGGGAAATGGAGCCCCAGCATTTT. This is translated as CASSIGTGEMEPQHF.